This TCR beta chain appears in the sequencing data of a study of blood T cell repertoires in COVID-19. Study information: Samples of COVID-19 (acute and convalescent) were obtained from the United States, Italy and Spain. Sources were T cells, B-cell-depleted T cells, or PBMCs; the material itself was cDNA or gDNA.

This table comes from immunoSEQ multiplex PCR, and its TCRdb copy is limited to in-frame clones, with some not included. The repertoire holds about 200,000 clones, with about 82% as singletons. Individuals aged roughly 18 to 95 years were recruited from 24 US areas. Cohort allocation depended upon clinical history that participants reported. The CDR3 runs 15 residues. Trimming stripped 2 bases from V and 4 bases from J, with 14 bases between. Germline CDR1 and CDR2: MGHRA and YSYEKL. Sequenced sample: PBMCs or T cells enriched from blood (not recorded which). The sequence derives from a man aged 40-55 years with acute COVID-19. The V and J genes are TRBV4-1 and TRBJ1-2; D is possibly TRBD1 (6 bases). The CDR3 sequence is CASSQNAGDGYGYTF. For the CDR3, the DNA is TGCGCCAGCAGCCAAAACGCAGGGGATGGCTATGGCTACACCTTC.